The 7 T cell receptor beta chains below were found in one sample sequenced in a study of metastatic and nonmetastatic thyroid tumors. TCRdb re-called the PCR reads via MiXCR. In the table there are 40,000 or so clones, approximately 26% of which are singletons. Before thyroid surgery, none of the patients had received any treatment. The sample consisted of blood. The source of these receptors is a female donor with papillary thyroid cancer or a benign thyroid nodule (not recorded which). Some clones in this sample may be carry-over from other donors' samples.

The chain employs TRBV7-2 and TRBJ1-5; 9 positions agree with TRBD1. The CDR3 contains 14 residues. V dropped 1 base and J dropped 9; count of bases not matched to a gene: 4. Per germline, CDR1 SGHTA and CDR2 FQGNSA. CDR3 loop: CASSLDGTGRPQHF. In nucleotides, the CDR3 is TGTGCCAGCAGCTTAGACGGGACAGGGAGGCCCCAGCATTTT. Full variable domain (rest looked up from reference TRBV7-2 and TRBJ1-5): GAGVSQSPSNKVTEKGKDVELRCDPISGHTALYWYRQSLGQGLEFLIYFQGNSAPDKSGLPSDRFSAERTGGSVSTLTIQRTQQEDSAVYLCASSLDGTGRPQHFGDGTRLSIL.

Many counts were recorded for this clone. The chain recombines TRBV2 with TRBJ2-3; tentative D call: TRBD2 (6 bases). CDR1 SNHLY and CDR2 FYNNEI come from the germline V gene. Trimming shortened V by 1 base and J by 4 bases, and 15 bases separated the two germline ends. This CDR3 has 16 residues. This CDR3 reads CASSEVLQGGPDTQYF. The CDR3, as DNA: TGTGCCAGCAGTGAAGTTCTTCAGGGAGGCCCAGATACGCAGTATTTT. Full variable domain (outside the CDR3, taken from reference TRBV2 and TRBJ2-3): EPEVTQTPSHQVTQMGQEVILRCVPISNHLYFYWYRQILGQKVEFLVSFYNNEISEKSEIFDDQFSVERPDGSNFTLKIRSTKLEDSAMYFCASSEVLQGGPDTQYFGPGTRLTVL.

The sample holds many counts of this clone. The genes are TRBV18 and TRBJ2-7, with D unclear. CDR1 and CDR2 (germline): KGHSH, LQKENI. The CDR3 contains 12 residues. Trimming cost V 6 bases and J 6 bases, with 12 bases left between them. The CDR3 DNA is TGTGCCAGCTCCAAGGCAAGTGTCGAGCAGTACTTC. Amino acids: CASSKASVEQYF.

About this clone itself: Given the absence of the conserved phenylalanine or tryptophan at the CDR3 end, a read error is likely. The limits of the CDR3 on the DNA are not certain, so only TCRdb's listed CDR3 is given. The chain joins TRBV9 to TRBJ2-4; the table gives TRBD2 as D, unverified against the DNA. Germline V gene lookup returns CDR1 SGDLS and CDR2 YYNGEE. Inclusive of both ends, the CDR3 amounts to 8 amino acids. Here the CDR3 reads CASRSKLA.

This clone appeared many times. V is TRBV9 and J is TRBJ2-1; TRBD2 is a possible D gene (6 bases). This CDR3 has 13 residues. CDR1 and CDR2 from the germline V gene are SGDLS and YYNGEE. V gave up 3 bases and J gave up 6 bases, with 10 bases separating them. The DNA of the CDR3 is TGTGCCAGCAGCGGGGGGACTGTCAATGAGCAGTTCTTC. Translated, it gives CASSGGTVNEQFF.

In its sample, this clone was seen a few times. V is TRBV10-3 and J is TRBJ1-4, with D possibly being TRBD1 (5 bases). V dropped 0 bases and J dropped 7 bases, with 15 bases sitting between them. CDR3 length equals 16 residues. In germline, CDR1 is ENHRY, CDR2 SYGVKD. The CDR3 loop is CAISESELNGGEKLFF. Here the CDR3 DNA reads TGTGCCATCAGTGAGTCCGAACTCAACGGGGGTGAAAAACTGTTTTTT.

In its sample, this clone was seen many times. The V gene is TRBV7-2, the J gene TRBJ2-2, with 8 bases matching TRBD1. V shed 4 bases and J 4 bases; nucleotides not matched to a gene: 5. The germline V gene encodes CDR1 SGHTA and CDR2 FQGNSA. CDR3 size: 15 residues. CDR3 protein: CASSSGQGATGELFF. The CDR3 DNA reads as TGTGCCAGCAGCTCTGGACAGGGAGCCACCGGGGAGCTGTTTTTT.